These 20 T cell receptor beta chains share one sample of origin, sequenced in a study of blood T cell repertoires in COVID-19. This table comes from immunoSEQ multiplex PCR, and its TCRdb copy is limited to in-frame clones, with some not included. This table has under 200,000 clones, about 76% appearing once. Input material: peripheral blood. The receptors come from a woman in her thirties or forties with COVID-19, enrolled during active disease.

This clone was found many times. The chain couples TRBV5-4 to TRBJ1-1; 8 bases align to TRBD1. The V and J ends lost 0 bases and 7 bases, in that order; junction bases with no gene match: 8. Per the germline V gene, CDR1 is SGHNT and CDR2 is YYREEE (reference sequence). The CDR3 has 15 residues. DNA of the CDR3: TGTGCCAGCAGCTTGGAGGCCTCAGGGGGCGATGAAGCTTTCTTT. Amino acid sequence: CASSLEASGGDEAFF.

V is TRBV25-1 and J is TRBJ2-3, with 11 bases that match TRBD2. The CDR3 has 18 residues. Germline V gives CDR1 MGHDK, CDR2 SYGVNS. The V segment lost 5 bases and the J segment 12 bases; nucleotides outside the gene matches: 22. CDR3 coding DNA: TGTGCCAGCAGTAGTTTAAGGGGAGAATCTAGCGGGAGGCCCACCCAGTATTTT. Translated, it gives CASSSLRGESSGRPTQYF.

This sequence joins TRBV7-9 and TRBJ2-2; TRBD1 agrees at 10 bases. This CDR3 spans 18 amino acids. After removal of 4 bases from V and 3 bases from J, the junction contained 11 bases not matched to a gene. Germline values: CDR1 SEHNR, CDR2 FQNEAQ (reference sequence). CDR3 DNA: TGTGCCAGCAGCTCGACAGGGGGCAGTGGAAGATACACCGGGGAGCTGTTTTTT. Translated, it gives CASSSTGGSGRYTGELFF.

The V call is TRBV11-2, the J call TRBJ2-7; the match to TRBD1 covers 7 bases. Unmatched junction bases numbered 10, after V lost 1 base and J lost 1 base. Germline CDR1 and CDR2: SGHAT and FQNNGV. This CDR3 has 17 amino acids. The CDR3 loop reads CASSLGGTGAKSYEQYF. As DNA, the CDR3 is TGTGCCAGCAGCTTAGGGGGAACAGGGGCTAAGTCCTACGAGCAGTACTTC.

The chain uses TRBV5-1 and TRBJ2-5; 12 bases map to TRBD1. This CDR3 contains 17 residues. After removal of 3 bases from V and 4 bases from J, the junction contained 10 bases not matched to a gene. The germline gives CDR1 SGHRS, CDR2 YFSETQ. The chain's CDR3 is CASSSLGTGGQAETQYF. The CDR3 DNA follows: TGCGCCAGCAGCTCCCTCGGGACAGGGGGCCAGGCAGAGACCCAGTACTTC.

This rearrangement joins TRBV11-3 to TRBJ2-3; 7 nucleotides align to TRBD2. This CDR3 is 13 amino acids long. Germline CDR1 reads SGHNT; CDR2 reads YENEEA. Trimming removed 5 bases from V and 2 bases from J; junction bases left unmatched: 1. The CDR3 bases are TGTGCCAGCAGCGGGGACTACACAGATACGCAGTATTTT. Translation: CASSGDYTDTQYF. The variable domain in full, with the rest retrieved from reference TRBV11-3 and TRBJ2-3, is EAGVVQSPRYKIIEKKQPVAFWCNPISGHNTLYWYLQNLGQGPELLIRYENEEAVDDSQLPKDRFSAERLKGVDSTLKIQPAELGDSAVYLCASSGDYTDTQYFGPGTRLTVL.

The CDR3: CASSELGGLTSKAFF. In DNA, the CDR3 is TGTGCCAGCAGTGAATTGGGGGGGCTCACCTCAAAAGCTTTCTTT. The rearrangement uses TRBV6-1 and TRBJ1-1; a possible D gene is TRBD1 (6 bases). This CDR3 is 15 amino acids long. Trimming took 2 bases from V and 9 from J, leaving 19 bases between them. Germline assignment: CDR1 MNHNS and CDR2 SASEGT.

The CDR3 DNA reads as TGTGCCAGCAGCTTATACGACTCTAGGAACACCGGGGAGCTGTTTTTT. Translation gives CASSLYDSRNTGELFF. The J gene is TRBJ2-2, the V gene TRBV7-3; D remains unclear. V gave up 2 bases and J gave up 1 base, with 11 bases separating them. Germline V gene lookup returns CDR1 SGHTA and CDR2 FQGTGA. The CDR3 has 16 amino acids.

The chain is built from TRBV30 and TRBJ1-3; tentatively, D is TRBD1 (5 bases). The V gene's germline CDR1 is GTSNPN and CDR2 SVGIG (reference sequence). This CDR3 is built from 15 residues. Trimming removed 2 bases at V and 3 bases at J, with 14 bases between. The CDR3 sequence is CAWSYPGDVGNTIYF. The CDR3 coding sequence is TGTGCCTGGAGTTATCCGGGGGACGTTGGAAACACCATATATTTT.

The chain links TRBV5-1 to TRBJ2-7; the match to TRBD2 covers 7 bases. V was clipped by 1 base and J by 5 bases; unmatched bases: 12. Germline CDR1 and CDR2: SGHRS and YFSETQ. The CDR3 has 16 amino acids. CDR3 residues: CASSLPSSGRADEQYF. The CDR3 DNA reads TGCGCCAGCAGCTTGCCCTCGAGTGGGAGGGCCGACGAGCAGTACTTC.

The chain joins TRBV5-1 to TRBJ2-1; 11 bases are a match to TRBD1. V lost 8 bases to trimming and J lost 7 bases; unmatched junction nucleotides: 11. The length of the CDR3 is 15 residues. Per the germline V gene, CDR1 is SGHRS and CDR2 is YFSETQ. CDR3 protein: CASFPGTGGWNEQFF. The CDR3 DNA reads as TGCGCCAGTTTCCCTGGGACAGGGGGATGGAATGAGCAGTTCTTC.

The chain joins TRBV19 to TRBJ2-1; maybe TRBD2 (5 bases). The germline V gene has CDR1 LNHDA and CDR2 SQIVND (reference sequence). CDR3 size: 14 residues. The V and J ends lost 4 bases and 4 bases respectively, with 11 bases between them. In nucleotides, the CDR3 is TGTGCCAGTAGTACCGGACGGGAATACAATGAGCAGTTCTTC. Its protein is CASSTGREYNEQFF.

J is TRBJ2-2 and V is TRBV29-1; D remains ambiguous. This CDR3 has 14 amino acids. CDR1 and CDR2 (germline): SQVTM, ANQGSEA. The V and J ends lost 4 bases and 0 bases respectively, with 9 bases between them. In DNA, the CDR3 is TGCAGCGTTGCCCAGGTTTCGAACACCGGGGAGCTGTTTTTT. Translation gives CSVAQVSNTGELFF.

The CDR3: CASSQAGEANEQYF. The CDR3 bases are TGTGCCAGCAGCCAGGCGGGAGAGGCGAACGAGCAGTACTTC. The V call is TRBV3-1 (or the pseudogene TRBV3-2), the J call TRBJ2-7, with 7 nucleotides matching TRBD2. Trimming cost V 3 bases and J 5 bases; bases outside gene matches: 7. CDR3 length: 14 residues. Germline V gives CDR1 LGHDT, CDR2 YNNKEL (reference sequence).

This chain uses TRBV9 with TRBJ1-1; possible D gene TRBD1, 5 bases. The CDR3 runs to 14 residues. V lost 0 bases and J lost 7, with 13 bases in between. Per the germline V gene, CDR1 is SGDLS and CDR2 is YYNGEE. The CDR3 sequence is CASSVGRVAGEAFF. CDR3 nucleotide sequence: TGTGCCAGCAGCGTAGGCAGGGTAGCGGGTGAAGCTTTCTTT. The whole variable domain, remainder taken from reference TRBV9 and TRBJ1-1, is DSGVTQTPKHLITATGQRVTLRCSPRSGDLSVYWYQQSLDQGLQFLIQYYNGEERAKGNILERFSAQQFPDLHSELNLSSLELGDSALYFCASSVGRVAGEAFFGQGTRLTVV.

The genes are TRBV29-1 and TRBJ2-7; the D is unclear. Trimming pared 7 bases from V and 3 bases from J, leaving 13 bases between. The CDR3 covers 12 residues. The germline V gene encodes CDR1 SQVTM and CDR2 ANQGSEA. The CDR3 sequence is CSAEEFFYEQYF. The CDR3 region has the DNA TGCAGCGCAGAGGAATTCTTCTACGAGCAGTACTTC.

The chain carries TRBV6-2 or TRBV6-3 and TRBJ2-1; 10 bases match TRBD2. J was trimmed by 9 bases and V by 3 bases; bases with no gene match: 8. Germline-derived CDR1 and CDR2 are MNHEY and SVGEGT. This CDR3 spans 15 amino acids. The CDR3 loop reads CASSYGLAGAGEQFF. DNA for the CDR3: TGTGCCAGCAGTTATGGCCTAGCGGGGGCAGGTGAGCAGTTCTTC.

V is TRBV10-3 and J is TRBJ1-1; possibly TRBD1 for D (5 bases). V was cut by 9 bases and J by 3 bases, with 11 bases left in between. This CDR3 is built from 12 residues. In germline, CDR1 is ENHRY, CDR2 SYGVKD. The chain's CDR3 is CAITRGDTEAFF. CDR3 bases: TGTGCCATTACCCGGGGGGACACTGAAGCTTTCTTT.

This chain uses TRBV9 with TRBJ2-3; TRBD2 matches at 16 bases. The J segment lost 5 bases and the V segment lost 0 bases, leaving 3 bases of the junction unmatched. This CDR3 spans 17 amino acids. Germline lookup yields CDR1 SGDLS and CDR2 YYNGEE. The DNA for the CDR3 is TGTGCCAGCAGCGTAGCGGGACTAGCGGGGGGGCAAGATACGCAGTATTTT. Translated: CASSVAGLAGGQDTQYF.

This chain uses TRBV30 with TRBJ2-7, with no clear D. V was clipped by 2 bases and J by 2 bases, with 10 bases between them. Germline V gives CDR1 GTSNPN, CDR2 SVGIG (reference sequence). The CDR3 consists of 13 residues. CDR3 DNA sequence: TGTGCCTGGAGTAGAGGTATTACCTACGAGCAGTACTTC. Translated, it gives CAWSRGITYEQYF.